The 5 T cell receptor beta chains listed next were all sequenced from one sample in a study of T-cell reconstitution after alpha-beta-depleted transplantation in children. Library preparation (for TCRbeta) was performed with unique molecular identifiers. In TCRdb, the PCR reads were re-called with MiXCR into one record per CDR3 protein. The profile shows 700,000 to 950,000 distinct CDR3 sequences, 16% of them singletons. The sample here was PBMCs, mostly from graft donor cells, taken 360 days after TCRalphabeta/CD19-depleted stem cell transplant. The receptors were sampled from a male patient between 5 and 17 years old who had a stem cell transplant for acute lymphoblastic leukemia, so the T cells may come from the graft donor.

The gene calls are TRBV29-1 and TRBJ2-1, with 8 bases aligning to TRBD2. CDR3 length: 14 residues. Germline CDR1 reads SQVTM; CDR2 reads ANQGSEA. Germline trimming cut 5 bases from V and 5 bases from J; bases unmatched to any gene: 8. CDR3: CSVSPGGMDNEQFF. The CDR3 DNA reads as TGCAGCGTTTCACCGGGGGGGATGGACAATGAGCAGTTCTTC.

The J gene is TRBJ2-1, the V gene TRBV12-3 or TRBV12-4; the D call may be TRBD1 or TRBD2 (6 bases each). This CDR3 contains 15 residues. The V gene lost 3 bases and the J gene lost 14 bases, with 23 bases spanning the gap. The CDR3 nucleotides are TGTGCCAGCAGTTTGGGGCAGGGGAGGCTAGCGCAGAAGTTCTTC. Its protein product is CASSLGQGRLAQKFF.

This clonotype has ten or more counts. V is TRBV24-1 and J is TRBJ2-3; D remains ambiguous. Trimming removed 1 base from V and 6 bases from J, with 4 bases in between. The germline CDR1 and CDR2 sequences are KGHDR and SFDVKD. This CDR3 has 12 amino acids. Written as DNA, the CDR3 is TGTGCCACCAGTGATTTCTGGGATACGCAGTATTTT. This sequence encodes CATSDFWDTQYF.

The chain joins TRBV18 to TRBJ2-1; D possibly matches TRBD1 or TRBD2 (5 bases each). V shed 8 bases and J shed 5 bases, with 16 bases lying between them. The CDR3 sequence is 14 residues long. Germline V gene lookup returns CDR1 KGHSH and CDR2 LQKENI. CDR3 protein: CASLPGRGDNEQFF. The CDR3 DNA is TGTGCCAGCCTTCCGGGACGCGGCGACAATGAGCAGTTCTTC.

This chain links TRBV11-2 with TRBJ1-4; D is ambiguous. CDR3 length: 18 residues. Trimming removed 2 bases at V and 0 bases at J, with 16 bases between. Germline values: CDR1 SGHAT, CDR2 FQNNGV. The CDR3: CASSLRTPFTPTNEKLFF. DNA of the CDR3: TGTGCCAGCAGCTTACGGACTCCATTCACCCCAACTAATGAAAAACTGTTTTTT.